This T cell receptor (beta chain) was identified in a study of regulatory T cells in long-lasting Graves disease. Background on the study: Disease was considered persistent Graves' disease after over 5 years of antithyroid drugs (with positive TSH receptor antibodies). Findings and caveats of the study: The study found TRBV28, TRBJ1-2 and TRBJ2-5 favored in persistent disease.

TCR beta libraries were built with iRepertoire HTBI primers and Arm-PCR of CDR3 regions. TCRdb reprocessed the multiplex PCR reads via MiXCR and lists one record per CDR3 protein. This sample has 400,000 or so distinct CDR3 sequences, with around 20% found just once. Of note for this clonotype: Its antigen is as yet unknown.

Time point here: persistent/refractory GD, antithyroid drugs over 5 years with positive TRAb. From RNA extracted from PBMCs, the TCR library was made. Germline trimming cut 6 bases from V and 2 bases from J; bases unmatched to any gene: 9. The CDR3 sequence is 15 residues long. Germline V gene lookup returns CDR1 DFQATT and CDR2 SNEGSKA (reference sequence). The receptor was isolated from a female donor with Graves disease. The chain combines TRBV20-1 with TRBJ2-3, with 9 bases aligning to TRBD2. Here the sequenced sample was peripheral blood mononuclear cells (PBMCs), taken when the disease was refractory, from a patient treated with antithyroid drugs. Here the CDR3 reads CSAKPTSGVTDTQYF. The CDR3 DNA reads TGCAGTGCCAAACCGACTAGCGGAGTCACAGATACGCAGTATTTT.